This T cell receptor beta chain was profiled in a study of OX40 agonist ivuxolimab in advanced cancers. For the study at large: People who had prior anti-PD-1, anti-PD-L1 or anti-CTLA-4 therapy could take part, and roughly 40% had some.

Sequencing used immunoSEQ multiplex PCR; TCRdb keeps in-frame clones, though not all of them. The top ten hold approximately 0.37% of the sample, which has some 44,000 clones, approximately 86% seen once. Sampling times: baseline, cycle 4 day 1, cycle 7 day 1. This CDR3 contains 13 residues. CDR1 MGHRA and CDR2 YSYEKL come from the germline V gene. V shed 5 bases and J shed 5 bases, with 9 bases lying between them. Study results and caveats: At 0.1 to 3.0 mg/kg, clonal expansion of CD4+ and CD8+ blood T cells had occurred by week 6.

Notes on this clone: The antigen is undetermined.

This chain joins TRBV4-1 and TRBJ1-4; D unclear. This receptor was identified in an adult with an advanced solid tumor such as melanoma, head and neck, liver or kidney cancer. The sample here was CD4+ or CD8+ T cells sorted from blood, taken in a trial of the OX40 agonist ivuxolimab. As DNA, the CDR3 is TGCGCCAGCAGCTACGAGGTCAATGAAAAACTGTTTTTT. It specifies CASSYEVNEKLFF.